This TCR beta chain was recovered during a study of response to subunit inactivated influenza vaccine. Broader study findings: After each seasonal influenza vaccination, few new T cells are recruited, the authors suggested.

In the case of this clonotype: Its target is unknown.

TCRdb passed the RT-PCR reads through MiXCR, listing each CDR3 protein once. The repertoire includes approximately 520,000 distinct CDR3 sequences, 25% of them detected once, and 1.5% to 2% sits in the top ten. Sequenced here: CD4+ T cells sorted from PBMCs, sampled roughly 5 days after vaccination. This clonotype was obtained from a man aged 45-60 years who received an inactivated influenza vaccine.

CDR3 DNA: TGCAGTGCTCCCCGGGGTCGGCCGGGGGCTGAAGCTTTCTTT. It specifies CSAPRGRPGAEAFF. This rearrangement joins TRBV20-1 to TRBJ1-1; possibly TRBD1 for D (5 bases). Germline CDR1 is DFQATT and CDR2 is SNEGSKA (reference sequence). This CDR3 has 14 amino acids. With 5 bases removed from V and 6 bases from J, the gap between germline ends came to 19 bases.